These 26 T cell receptor beta chains were sequenced from one sample in a study of OX40 agonist ivuxolimab in advanced cancers. Libraries were prepared by immunoSEQ multiplex PCR; TCRdb keeps only in-frame clonotypes and omits some of them. The table lists about 120,000 clones, approximately 92% of them singletons. The sequenced sample was CD4+ or CD8+ T cells sorted from blood, obtained in a trial of the OX40 agonist ivuxolimab. The receptors were sampled from an adult with an advanced solid tumor such as melanoma, head and neck, liver or kidney cancer.

J is TRBJ2-7 and V is TRBV2; possible D gene TRBD2, 7 bases. This CDR3 comprises 15 residues. Trimming removed 6 bases at V and 3 bases at J, with 18 bases between. Germline CDR1 and CDR2: SNHLY and FYNNEI. The CDR3 here is CASSLRGGRGYEQYF. In nucleotides, the CDR3 is TGTGCCAGCAGCCTGAGGGGGGGTAGGGGCTACGAGCAGTACTTC. Full variable domain (remainder filled in from reference TRBV2 and TRBJ2-7): EPEVTQTPSHQVTQMGQEVILRCVPISNHLYFYWYRQILGQKVEFLVSFYNNEISEKSEIFDDQFSVERPDGSNFTLKIRSTKLEDSAMYFCASSLRGGRGYEQYFGPGTRLTVT.

The chain links TRBV10-3 to TRBJ1-2; TRBD1 matches at 7 bases. J was trimmed by 7 bases and V by 10 bases; bases with no gene match: 12. CDR1 ENHRY and CDR2 SYGVKD come from the germline V gene. The CDR3 sequence is 13 residues long. CDR3 in amino acids: CARSGTVGSGYTF. The CDR3 nucleotides read TGTGCCAGATCCGGGACAGTCGGTTCTGGCTACACCTTC.

The chain recombines TRBV5-5 with TRBJ1-6, with D perhaps matching TRBD1 (5 bases). CDR1 SGHKS and CDR2 YYEKEE come from the germline V gene (reference sequence). V was shortened by 3 bases and J by 9 bases, with 19 bases between the two germline ends. This CDR3 region has 16 residues. The CDR3 sequence is CASSSDTVTLGSPLHF. CDR3 DNA: TGTGCCAGCAGCTCGGACACGGTGACTTTGGGTTCACCCCTCCACTTT.

The chain carries TRBV4-3 and TRBJ2-3; D perhaps matches TRBD1 (6 bases). The germline V gene encodes CDR1 LGHNA and CDR2 YSLEER. V was trimmed by 1 base and J by 0 bases, leaving 8 bases between them. There are 15 residues in the CDR3. The CDR3: CASSQGTASTDTQYF. Written as DNA, the CDR3 is TGCGCCAGCAGCCAAGGGACAGCTAGCACAGATACGCAGTATTTT.

The rearrangement uses TRBV6-6 and TRBJ1-5; tentatively, D is TRBD1 (5 bases). The length of the CDR3 is 16 residues. The germline V gene encodes CDR1 MNHNY and CDR2 SVGAGI (reference sequence). The ends were cut back, 0 bases at V and 0 bases at J, with 9 bases in the middle. CDR3 nucleotide sequence: TGTGCCAGCAGTTACTCCCAGGGCATTAGCAATCAGCCCCAGCATTTT. Translation gives CASSYSQGISNQPQHF.

This sequence joins TRBV11-3 and TRBJ2-7; maybe TRBD1 (6 bases). Trimming removed 6 bases at V and 7 bases at J, with 10 bases between. This CDR3 spans 11 amino acids. Germline loops: CDR1 SGHNT, CDR2 YENEEA. CDR3 sequence reads: CASRVRGEQYF. In DNA, the CDR3 is TGTGCCAGCAGGGTCAGGGGTGAGCAGTACTTC.

The J gene is TRBJ1-5, the V gene TRBV2; 8 bases align to TRBD1. This CDR3 has 13 amino acids. The V and J ends lost 6 bases and 5 bases, in that order; junction bases with no gene match: 3. From germline, CDR1 is SNHLY and CDR2 FYNNEI. CDR3 sequence reads: CASRGQVDQPQHF. The CDR3 nucleotides are TGTGCCAGCAGGGGACAGGTCGATCAGCCCCAGCATTTT.

The CDR3 sequence is CASRQLAGAETQYF. CDR3 DNA: TGTGCCAGCAGACAACTAGCGGGGGCTGAGACCCAGTACTTC. This chain links TRBV6-5 with TRBJ2-5, with 11 bases that match TRBD2. V lost 6 bases, J lost 5 bases, and 5 bases stayed unmatched. The CDR3 is 14 residues long. Germline loops: CDR1 MNHEY, CDR2 SVGAGI.

The chain combines TRBV7-2 with TRBJ2-1; 7 positions agree with TRBD1. The CDR3 totals 14 residues. CDR1 and CDR2 (germline): SGHTA, FQGNSA. Trimming took 4 bases from V and 4 from J; bases not matched to a gene: 4. The CDR3 nucleotides read TGTGCCAGCAGCTCGGGACAGTCTTACAATGAGCAGTTCTTC. Translated, it gives CASSSGQSYNEQFF.

This clone was detected once. This sequence joins TRBV11-1 and TRBJ1-4, with 7 bases fitting TRBD1. V shed 11 bases, J shed 3 bases, and the junction held 3 bases outside the gene matches. Germline V lookup: CDR1 SGHAT, CDR2 FQDESV (reference sequence). CDR3 length: 12 residues. The CDR3: CAEQGPNEKLFF. Here the CDR3 DNA reads TGTGCCGAACAGGGGCCTAATGAAAAACTGTTTTTT.

The V and J genes are TRBV6-1 and TRBJ1-6; a weak D match, TRBD1 (5 bases). CDR1 MNHNS and CDR2 SASEGT come from the germline V gene. This CDR3 contains 14 residues. V dropped 3 bases and J dropped 9 bases, with 12 bases sitting between them. The CDR3 reads CASSDRQGISPLHF. In DNA form, the CDR3 reads TGTGCCAGCAGTGATCGGCAGGGAATTTCACCCCTCCACTTT.

This clone was seen just once. In DNA, the CDR3 is TGTGCCTGGAGTGTACAAGGGTACGAGCAGTACTTC. As protein: CAWSVQGYEQYF. The chain recombines TRBV30 with TRBJ2-7; D is uncertain. The CDR3 has 12 residues. The V gene lost 0 bases and the J gene lost 4 bases, with 7 bases spanning the gap. Germline V gene data show CDR1 as GTSNPN and CDR2 as SVGIG (reference sequence).

This clone appeared once. The chain carries TRBV7-2 and TRBJ2-7, with D unclear. CDR1 is SGHTA and CDR2 is FQGNSA in the germline V gene. Trimming stripped 6 bases from V and 0 bases from J, with 12 bases between. This CDR3 is built from 14 residues. This CDR3 reads CASRLKGGSYEQYF. The CDR3 bases are TGTGCCAGCAGGTTAAAGGGCGGCTCCTACGAGCAGTACTTC.

This clone was seen just once. The genes are TRBV7-9 and TRBJ2-5; tentatively, D is TRBD1 (5 bases). In germline, CDR1 is SEHNR, CDR2 FQNEAQ (reference sequence). Deletions cut 5 bases from V and 9 bases from J, with 31 bases between. The CDR3 loop spans 18 amino acids. CDR3 bases: TGTGCCAGCAGCCCCCCTTTTAGGGCAGGACACGCGCAAGTGGCCCAGTACTTC. Translation: CASSPPFRAGHAQVAQYF.

The chain links TRBV7-9 to TRBJ1-2; no clear D gene. V was trimmed by 5 bases and J by 4 bases, leaving 11 bases between them. From germline, CDR1 is SEHNR and CDR2 FQNEAQ (reference sequence). CDR3 size: 13 residues. CDR3 in DNA: TGTGCCAGCAGCCGCGGAGACTCCTATGGCTACACCTTC. It specifies CASSRGDSYGYTF.

This chain uses TRBV7-3 with TRBJ2-3; D remains unclear. Germline values: CDR1 SGHTA, CDR2 FQGTGA. This CDR3 has 14 residues. Trimming cost V 3 bases and J 2 bases, with 9 bases left between them. Here the CDR3 reads CASSFSGPTDTQYF. DNA of the CDR3: TGTGCCAGCAGCTTCTCGGGCCCCACAGATACGCAGTATTTT.

The gene calls are TRBV30 and TRBJ1-3, with TRBD1 matching over 7 bases. Germline CDR1 and CDR2: GTSNPN and SVGIG (reference sequence). Trimming cost V 7 bases and J 8 bases; bases outside gene matches: 5. The CDR3 runs to 11 residues. As DNA, the CDR3 is TGTGCCTTAAGGGGGCCGGACACCATATATTTT. It is translated as CALRGPDTIYF.

The chain combines TRBV11-2 with TRBJ1-1; D may be TRBD1 (5 bases). The germline V gene has CDR1 SGHAT and CDR2 FQNNGV. The CDR3 spans 15 residues. The germline V and J ends were trimmed by 1 base and 4 bases, with 13 bases remaining between them. The CDR3 spells CASSLVRPGLTEAFF. CDR3 in DNA: TGTGCCAGCAGCTTAGTCCGGCCAGGGCTCACTGAAGCTTTCTTT.

There are a few counts of this clone. The rearrangement joins TRBV4-3 to TRBJ1-6, with D unclear. Looked up from germline, CDR1 is LGHNA and CDR2 is YSLEER. The CDR3 has 15 amino acids. V gave up 0 bases and J gave up 8 bases, with 11 bases separating them. The CDR3 here is CASSQEGFGHSPLHF. The CDR3 nucleotides are TGCGCCAGCAGCCAAGAGGGGTTTGGCCATTCACCCCTCCACTTT.

The chain uses TRBV11-2 and TRBJ2-3; a weak D match, TRBD2 (6 bases). Trimming cost V 1 base and J 0 bases, with 11 bases left between them. Germline CDR1 reads SGHAT; CDR2 reads FQNNGV. This CDR3 has 16 amino acids. The DNA for the CDR3 is TGTGCCAGCAGCTTAGGGGGCGGGAAAAGCACAGATACGCAGTATTTT. This gives the protein CASSLGGGKSTDTQYF.

The rearrangement links TRBV28 to TRBJ1-6; no clear D. Germline CDR1 MDHEN, CDR2 SYDVKM. The CDR3 contains 12 residues. V shed 8 bases and J shed 4 bases, with 6 bases lying between them. CDR3 region: CASEQYNSPLHF. DNA for the CDR3: TGTGCCAGCGAACAGTATAATTCACCCCTCCACTTT.

J is TRBJ1-5 and V is TRBV2; D call uncertain. Trimming removed 6 bases at V and 1 base at J, with 13 bases between. Germline loops: CDR1 SNHLY, CDR2 FYNNEI. The CDR3 runs to 15 residues. CDR3 amino acids: CASSANLVSNQPQHF. CDR3 in DNA: TGTGCCAGCAGCGCTAATCTGGTGAGCAATCAGCCCCAGCATTTT.

The rearrangement uses TRBV7-2 and TRBJ2-1; 14 nucleotides agree with TRBD2. Germline V CDR1 and CDR2: SGHTA, FQGNSA. J was trimmed by 7 bases and V by 7 bases; bases with no gene match: 18. The CDR3 has 19 amino acids. The CDR3 bases are TGTGCCAGCACCCAGCCGGGACTAGCGGGGGTAGGGGGCGGTAATGAGCAGTTCTTC. Protein: CASTQPGLAGVGGGNEQFF.

The chain has TRBV4-2 and TRBJ1-6; D may be TRBD1 (6 bases). Trimming stripped 4 bases from V and 5 bases from J, with 9 bases between. Germline V gene lookup returns CDR1 LGHNA and CDR2 YNFKEQ. The CDR3 runs to 14 residues. The CDR3 DNA reads as TGTGCCAGCAGCCCGACAGGAGATAATTCACCCCTCCACTTT. Encoded protein: CASSPTGDNSPLHF.

The chain employs TRBV9 and TRBJ2-3, with D perhaps TRBD1 (5 bases). The V and J ends lost 7 bases and 3 bases respectively, with 12 bases between them. Germline CDR1 and CDR2: SGDLS and YYNGEE. CDR3 size: 13 residues. CDR3: CASALGLTDTQYF. Written as DNA, the CDR3 is TGTGCCAGCGCCCTGGGGCTTACAGATACGCAGTATTTT. Full variable domain (rest looked up from reference TRBV9 and TRBJ2-3): DSGVTQTPKHLITATGQRVTLRCSPRSGDLSVYWYQQSLDQGLQFLIQYYNGEERAKGNILERFSAQQFPDLHSELNLSSLELGDSALYFCASALGLTDTQYFGPGTRLTVL.

The genes are TRBV15 and TRBJ1-2; TRBD1 matches 7 bases. The CDR3 contains 16 residues. Germline CDR1 and CDR2: LNHNV and YYDKDF (reference sequence). V shed 1 base and J 3 bases; nucleotides not matched to a gene: 8. CDR3 coding DNA: TGTGCCACCAGCAGAGTAGGTAAAGGGGGCTACTATGGCTACACCTTC. Residues: CATSRVGKGGYYGYTF. The full variable domain, with the rest looked up from reference TRBV15 and TRBJ1-2, is DAMVIQNPRYQVTQFGKPVTLSCSQTLNHNVMYWYQQKSSQAPKLLFHYYDKDFNNEADTPDNFQSRRPNTSFCFLDIRSPGLGDTAMYLCATSRVGKGGYYGYTFGSGTRLTVV.